Sequencing of this TCR beta chain was carried out in a study of blood T cells in healthy people across ages. V shed 2 bases and J shed 0 bases, with 8 bases lying between them. The V gene's germline CDR1 is LGHDT and CDR2 YNNKEL (reference sequence). The CDR3 loop spans 15 amino acids. Each donor supplied roughly 10 milliliters of peripheral blood. It was with a sample-barcoded 5' primer and a J-beta primer mix that a second PCR of roughly 6 to 12 cycles was run. Sequencing recovered at least 2.5 million CDR3-containing paired-end reads from each sample. TCRdb re-analysed the 5' RACE reads in MiXCR, keeping a single row per CDR3 protein. Counted here are about 900,000 distinct CDR3 sequences, around 48% occurring once; the ten biggest clones make up 13%.

This receptor was taken from a man aged 25-45 years in good health. V and J are TRBV3-1 and TRBJ2-1; D is unresolved. Sequenced material: blood. The CDR3 loop is CASSQQEFSYNEQFF. In DNA form, the CDR3 reads TGTGCCAGCAGCCAACAGGAATTCTCCTACAATGAGCAGTTCTTC.